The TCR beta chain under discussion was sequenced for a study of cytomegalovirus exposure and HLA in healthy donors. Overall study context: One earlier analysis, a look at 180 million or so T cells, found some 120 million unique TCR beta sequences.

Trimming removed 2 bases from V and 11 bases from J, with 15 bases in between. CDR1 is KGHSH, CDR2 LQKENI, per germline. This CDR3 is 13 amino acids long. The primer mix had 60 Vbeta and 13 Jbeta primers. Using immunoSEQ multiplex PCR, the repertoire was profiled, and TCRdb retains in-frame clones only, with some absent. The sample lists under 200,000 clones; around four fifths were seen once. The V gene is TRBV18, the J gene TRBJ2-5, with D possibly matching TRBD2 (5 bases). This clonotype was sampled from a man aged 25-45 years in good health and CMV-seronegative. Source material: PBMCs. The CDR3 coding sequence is TGTGCCAGCTCACCAAGGGATCCTGGGGAGCAGTACTTC. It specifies CASSPRDPGEQYF.